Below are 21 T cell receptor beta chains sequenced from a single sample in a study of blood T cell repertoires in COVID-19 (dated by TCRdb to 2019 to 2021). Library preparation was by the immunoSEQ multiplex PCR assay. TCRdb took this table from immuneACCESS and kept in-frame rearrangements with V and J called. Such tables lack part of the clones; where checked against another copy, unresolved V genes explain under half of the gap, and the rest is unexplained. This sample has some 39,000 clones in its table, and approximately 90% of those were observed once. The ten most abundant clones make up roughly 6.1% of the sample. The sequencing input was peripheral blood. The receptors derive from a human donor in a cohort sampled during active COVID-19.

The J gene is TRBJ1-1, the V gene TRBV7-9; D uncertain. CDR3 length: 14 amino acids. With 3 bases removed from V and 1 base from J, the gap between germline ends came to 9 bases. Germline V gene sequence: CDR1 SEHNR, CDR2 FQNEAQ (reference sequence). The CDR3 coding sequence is TGTGCCAGCAGCTTGGGCAGTTGGAACACTGAAGCTTTCTTT. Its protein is CASSLGSWNTEAFF.

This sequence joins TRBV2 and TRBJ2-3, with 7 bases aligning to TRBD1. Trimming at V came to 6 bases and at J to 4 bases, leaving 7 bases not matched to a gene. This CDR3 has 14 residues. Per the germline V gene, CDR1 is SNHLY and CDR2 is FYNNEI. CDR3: CASSSGTESDTQYF. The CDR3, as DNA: TGTGCCAGCAGCTCCGGGACAGAGTCAGATACGCAGTATTTT.

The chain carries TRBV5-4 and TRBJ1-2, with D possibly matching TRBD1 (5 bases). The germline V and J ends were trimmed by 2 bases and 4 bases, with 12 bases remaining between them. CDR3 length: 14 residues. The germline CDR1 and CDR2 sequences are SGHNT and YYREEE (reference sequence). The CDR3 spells CASSLRGGSYGYTF. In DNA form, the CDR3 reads TGTGCCAGCAGCTTAAGGGGCGGGAGCTATGGCTACACCTTC.

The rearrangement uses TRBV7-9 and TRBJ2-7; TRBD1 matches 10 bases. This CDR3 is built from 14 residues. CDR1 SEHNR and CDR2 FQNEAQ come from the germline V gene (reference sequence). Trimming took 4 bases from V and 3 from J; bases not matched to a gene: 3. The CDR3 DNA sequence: TGTGCCAGCAGCTCCCGGGACAGGGGCTACGAGCAGTACTTC. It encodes CASSSRDRGYEQYF.

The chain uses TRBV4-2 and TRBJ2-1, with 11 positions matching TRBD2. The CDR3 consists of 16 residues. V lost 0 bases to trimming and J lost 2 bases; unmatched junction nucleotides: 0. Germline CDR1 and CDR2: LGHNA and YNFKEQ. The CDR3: CASSQEGLAAYNEQFF. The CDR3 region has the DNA TGTGCCAGCAGCCAAGAGGGACTAGCGGCCTACAATGAGCAGTTCTTC.

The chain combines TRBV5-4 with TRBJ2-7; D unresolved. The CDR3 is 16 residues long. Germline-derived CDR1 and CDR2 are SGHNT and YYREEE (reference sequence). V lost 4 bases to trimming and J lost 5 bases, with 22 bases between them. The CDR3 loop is CASSRLDSLETDEQYF. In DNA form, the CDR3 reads TGTGCCAGCAGCCGACTCGACTCCTTGGAGACTGACGAGCAGTACTTC. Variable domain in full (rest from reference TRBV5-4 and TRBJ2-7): ETGVTQSPTHLIKTRGQQVTLRCSSQSGHNTVSWYQQALGQGPQFIFQYYREEENGRGNFPPRFSGLQFPNYSSELNVNALELDDSALYLCASSRLDSLETDEQYFGPGTRLTVT.

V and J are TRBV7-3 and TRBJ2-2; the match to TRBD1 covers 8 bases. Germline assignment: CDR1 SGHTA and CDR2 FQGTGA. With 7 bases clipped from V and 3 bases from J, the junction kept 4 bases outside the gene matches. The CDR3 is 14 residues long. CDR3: CASTGGADTGELFF. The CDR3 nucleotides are TGTGCCAGCACAGGGGGCGCCGACACCGGGGAGCTGTTTTTT.

This chain's CDR3 is CASSREANTGELFF. In DNA form, the CDR3 reads TGTGCCAGCTCACGGGAGGCGAACACCGGGGAGCTGTTTTTT. V usage is TRBV18 and J usage is TRBJ2-2, with D possibly being TRBD2 (6 bases). V was shortened by 4 bases and J by 0 bases, with 6 bases between the two germline ends. Germline V CDR1 and CDR2: KGHSH, LQKENI. The length of the CDR3 is 14 residues. Variable domain in full (rest from reference TRBV18 and TRBJ2-2): NAGVMQNPRHLVRRRGQEARLRCSPMKGHSHVYWYRQLPEEGLKFMVYLQKENIIDESGMPKERFSAEFPKEGPSILRIQQVVRGDSAAYFCASSREANTGELFFGEGSRLTVL.

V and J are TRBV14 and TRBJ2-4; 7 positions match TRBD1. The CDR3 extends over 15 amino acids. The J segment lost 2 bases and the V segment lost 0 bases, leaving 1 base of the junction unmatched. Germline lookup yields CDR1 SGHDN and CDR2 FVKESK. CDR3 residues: CASSQDRGTKNIQYF. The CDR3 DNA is TGTGCCAGCAGCCAAGACAGGGGGACCAAAAACATTCAGTACTTC.

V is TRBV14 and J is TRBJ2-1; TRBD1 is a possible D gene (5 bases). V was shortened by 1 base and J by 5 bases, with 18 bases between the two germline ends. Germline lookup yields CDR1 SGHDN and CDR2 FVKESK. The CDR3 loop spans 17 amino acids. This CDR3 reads CASSQGGPGYLHNEQFF. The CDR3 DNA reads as TGTGCCAGCAGCCAAGGCGGCCCAGGGTATCTCCACAATGAGCAGTTCTTC.

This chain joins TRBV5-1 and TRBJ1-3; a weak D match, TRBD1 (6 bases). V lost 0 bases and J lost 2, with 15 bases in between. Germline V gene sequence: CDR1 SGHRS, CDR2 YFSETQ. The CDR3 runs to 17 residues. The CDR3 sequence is CASSLDGEAGAGNTIYF. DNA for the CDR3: TGCGCCAGCAGCTTGGATGGAGAGGCAGGGGCTGGAAACACCATATATTTT.

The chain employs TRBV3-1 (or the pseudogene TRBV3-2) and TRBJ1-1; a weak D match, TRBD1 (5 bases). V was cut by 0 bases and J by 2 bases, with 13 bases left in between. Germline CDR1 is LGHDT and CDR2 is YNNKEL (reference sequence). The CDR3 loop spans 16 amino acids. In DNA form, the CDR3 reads TGTGCCAGCAGCCAAGATTCGGGGGGGATAAACACTGAAGCTTTCTTT. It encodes CASSQDSGGINTEAFF.

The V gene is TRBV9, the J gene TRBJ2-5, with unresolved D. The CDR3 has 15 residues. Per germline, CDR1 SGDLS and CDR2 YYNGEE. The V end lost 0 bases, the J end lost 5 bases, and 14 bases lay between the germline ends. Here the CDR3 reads CASSVAGSLGETQYF. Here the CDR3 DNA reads TGTGCCAGCAGCGTAGCTGGTAGCTTAGGCGAGACCCAGTACTTC. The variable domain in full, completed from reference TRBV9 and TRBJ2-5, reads DSGVTQTPKHLITATGQRVTLRCSPRSGDLSVYWYQQSLDQGLQFLIQYYNGEERAKGNILERFSAQQFPDLHSELNLSSLELGDSALYFCASSVAGSLGETQYFGPGTRLLVL.

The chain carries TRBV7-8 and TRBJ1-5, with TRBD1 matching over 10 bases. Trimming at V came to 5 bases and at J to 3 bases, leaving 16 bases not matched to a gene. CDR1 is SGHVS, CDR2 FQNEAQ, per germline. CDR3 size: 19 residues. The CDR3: CASSHLRDRGPIYNQPQHF. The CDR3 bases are TGTGCCAGCAGCCATCTCCGGGACAGGGGTCCGATATACAATCAGCCCCAGCATTTT.

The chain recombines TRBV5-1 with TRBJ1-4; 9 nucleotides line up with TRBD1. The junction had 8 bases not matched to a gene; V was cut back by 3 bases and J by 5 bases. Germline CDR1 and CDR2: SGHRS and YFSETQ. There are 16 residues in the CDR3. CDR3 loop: CASSYYSGTGNEKLFF. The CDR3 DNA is TGCGCCAGCAGCTACTACTCCGGGACAGGGAATGAAAAACTGTTTTTT.

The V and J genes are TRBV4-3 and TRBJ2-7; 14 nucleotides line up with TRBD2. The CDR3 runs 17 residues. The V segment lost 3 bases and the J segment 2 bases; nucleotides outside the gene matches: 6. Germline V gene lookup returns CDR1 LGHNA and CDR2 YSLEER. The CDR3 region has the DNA TGCGCCAGCAGCCAGGGACTAGCGGGAGAGATACCCTACGAGCAGTACTTC. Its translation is CASSQGLAGEIPYEQYF.

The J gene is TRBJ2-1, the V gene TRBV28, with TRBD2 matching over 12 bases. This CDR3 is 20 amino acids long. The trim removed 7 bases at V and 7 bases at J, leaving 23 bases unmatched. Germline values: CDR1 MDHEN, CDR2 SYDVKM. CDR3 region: CASKTVIWRTSGVSGNEQFF. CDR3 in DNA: TGTGCCAGCAAAACGGTCATTTGGAGGACTAGCGGGGTGAGTGGGAATGAGCAGTTCTTC.

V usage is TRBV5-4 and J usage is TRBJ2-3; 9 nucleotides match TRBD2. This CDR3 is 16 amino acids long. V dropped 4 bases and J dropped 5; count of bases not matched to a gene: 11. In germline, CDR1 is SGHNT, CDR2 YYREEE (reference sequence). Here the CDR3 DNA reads TGTGCCAGCAGCCCGGACGCGGGTAGCGGGGGAGATACGCAGTATTTT. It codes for CASSPDAGSGGDTQYF.

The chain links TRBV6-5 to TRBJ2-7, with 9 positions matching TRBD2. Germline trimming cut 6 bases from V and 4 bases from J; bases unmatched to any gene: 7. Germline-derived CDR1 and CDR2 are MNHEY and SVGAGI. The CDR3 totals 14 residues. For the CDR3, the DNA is TGTGCCAGCAGGACGGGACTAGCTTCGTACGAGCAGTACTTC. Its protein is CASRTGLASYEQYF.

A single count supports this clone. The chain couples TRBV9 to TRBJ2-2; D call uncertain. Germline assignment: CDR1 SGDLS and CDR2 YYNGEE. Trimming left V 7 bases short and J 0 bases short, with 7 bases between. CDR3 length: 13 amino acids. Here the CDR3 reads CASGLANTGELFF. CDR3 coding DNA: TGTGCCAGCGGTTTAGCGAACACCGGGGAGCTGTTTTTT. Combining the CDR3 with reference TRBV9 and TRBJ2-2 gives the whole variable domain DSGVTQTPKHLITATGQRVTLRCSPRSGDLSVYWYQQSLDQGLQFLIQYYNGEERAKGNILERFSAQQFPDLHSELNLSSLELGDSALYFCASGLANTGELFFGEGSRLTVL.

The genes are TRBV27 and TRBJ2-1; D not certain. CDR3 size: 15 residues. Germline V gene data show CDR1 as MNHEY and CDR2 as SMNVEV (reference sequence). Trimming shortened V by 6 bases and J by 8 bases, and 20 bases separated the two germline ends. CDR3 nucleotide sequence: TGTGCCAGCAGCGGAATTAATAGATTTAGCCATGAGCAGTTCTTC. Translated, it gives CASSGINRFSHEQFF.